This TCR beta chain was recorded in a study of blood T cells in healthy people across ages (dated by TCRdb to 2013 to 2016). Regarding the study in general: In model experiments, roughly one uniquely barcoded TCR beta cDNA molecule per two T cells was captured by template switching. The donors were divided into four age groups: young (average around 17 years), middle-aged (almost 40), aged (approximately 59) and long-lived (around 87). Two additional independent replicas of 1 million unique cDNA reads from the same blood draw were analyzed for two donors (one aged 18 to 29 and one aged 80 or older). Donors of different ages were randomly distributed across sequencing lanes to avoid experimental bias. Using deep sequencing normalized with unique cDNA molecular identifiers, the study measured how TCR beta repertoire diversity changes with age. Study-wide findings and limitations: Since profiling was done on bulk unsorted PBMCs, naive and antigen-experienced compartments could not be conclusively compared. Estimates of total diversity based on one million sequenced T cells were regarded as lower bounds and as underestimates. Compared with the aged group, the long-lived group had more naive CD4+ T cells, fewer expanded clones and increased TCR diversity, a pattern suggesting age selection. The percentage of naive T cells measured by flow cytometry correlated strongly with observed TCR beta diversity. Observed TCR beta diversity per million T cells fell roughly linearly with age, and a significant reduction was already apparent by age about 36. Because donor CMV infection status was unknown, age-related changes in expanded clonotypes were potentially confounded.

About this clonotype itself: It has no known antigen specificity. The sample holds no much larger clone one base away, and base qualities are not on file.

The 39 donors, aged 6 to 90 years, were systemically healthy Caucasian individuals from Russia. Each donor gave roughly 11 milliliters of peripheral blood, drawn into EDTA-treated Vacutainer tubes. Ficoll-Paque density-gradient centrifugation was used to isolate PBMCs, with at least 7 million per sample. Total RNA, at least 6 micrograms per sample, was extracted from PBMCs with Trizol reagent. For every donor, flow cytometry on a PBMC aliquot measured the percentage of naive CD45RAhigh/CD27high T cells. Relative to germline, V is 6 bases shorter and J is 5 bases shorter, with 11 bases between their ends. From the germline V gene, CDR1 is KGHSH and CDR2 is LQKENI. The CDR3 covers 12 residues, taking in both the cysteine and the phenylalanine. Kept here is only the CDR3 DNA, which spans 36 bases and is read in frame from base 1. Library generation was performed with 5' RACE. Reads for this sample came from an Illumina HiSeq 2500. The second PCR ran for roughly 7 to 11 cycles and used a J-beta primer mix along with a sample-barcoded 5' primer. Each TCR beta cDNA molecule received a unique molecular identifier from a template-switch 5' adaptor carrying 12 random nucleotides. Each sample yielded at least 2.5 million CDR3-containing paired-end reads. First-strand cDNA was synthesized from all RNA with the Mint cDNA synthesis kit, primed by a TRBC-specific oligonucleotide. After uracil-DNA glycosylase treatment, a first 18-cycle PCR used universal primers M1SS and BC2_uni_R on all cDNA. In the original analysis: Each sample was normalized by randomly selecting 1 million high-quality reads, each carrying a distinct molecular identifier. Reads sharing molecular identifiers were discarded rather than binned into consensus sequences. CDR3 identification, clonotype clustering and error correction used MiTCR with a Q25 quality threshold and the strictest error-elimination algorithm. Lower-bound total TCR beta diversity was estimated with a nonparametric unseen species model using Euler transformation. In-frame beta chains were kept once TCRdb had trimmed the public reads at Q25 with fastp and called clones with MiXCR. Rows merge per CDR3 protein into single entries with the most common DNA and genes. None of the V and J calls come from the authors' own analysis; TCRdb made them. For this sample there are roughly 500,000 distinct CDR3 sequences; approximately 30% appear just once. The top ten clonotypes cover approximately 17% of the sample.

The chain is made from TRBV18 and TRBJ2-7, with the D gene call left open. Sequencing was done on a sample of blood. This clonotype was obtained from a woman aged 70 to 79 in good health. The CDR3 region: CASSPDRNEQYF. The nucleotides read TGTGCCAGCTCCCCGGACCGTAACGAGCAGTACTTC.